The 16 T cell receptor beta chains below all came from one sample that was sequenced in a study of shared clonotypes between healthy human individuals. The method was immunoSEQ multiplex PCR; TCRdb's version includes in-frame clones alone and lacks a portion of them. The sample consists of about 560,000 clones, around three quarters of them appearing once. The source material was PBMCs. The receptors come from a middle-aged woman in good health. Some clones in this sample may be carry-over from other donors' samples.

The rearrangement links TRBV7-2 to TRBJ1-1; tentatively, D is TRBD1 (6 bases). This CDR3 is built from 13 residues. The germline gives CDR1 SGHTA, CDR2 FQGNSA. Trimming shortened V by 1 base and J by 11 bases, and 14 bases separated the two germline ends. The CDR3 DNA follows: TGTGCCAGCAGCTTAGGTGGTAGGGGGGGCGCTTTCTTT. The encoded protein is CASSLGGRGGAFF. The full variable domain, rest sourced from reference TRBV7-2 and TRBJ1-1, is GAGVSQSPSNKVTEKGKDVELRCDPISGHTALYWYRQSLGQGLEFLIYFQGNSAPDKSGLPSDRFSAERTGGSVSTLTIQRTQQEDSAVYLCASSLGGRGGAFFGQGTRLTVV.

This sequence joins TRBV28 and TRBJ2-7, with 13 bases matching TRBD2. CDR1 is MDHEN and CDR2 is SYDVKM in the germline V gene. There are 18 residues in the CDR3. The ends lost 2 bases at V and 1 base at J; junction bases unmatched: 8. Here the CDR3 DNA reads TGTGCCAGCAGTTTAATCCCGCGGACTAGCGGGGGATCCTACGAGCAGTACTTC. This sequence encodes CASSLIPRTSGGSYEQYF.

This clone came up a few times. This sample also contains other DNA sequences that code for the same CDR3. The chain joins TRBV7-8 to TRBJ2-5, with D unclear. Germline CDR1 is SGHVS and CDR2 is FQNEAQ. V dropped 2 bases and J dropped 8 bases, with 9 bases sitting between them. This CDR3 has 12 residues. The CDR3 DNA follows: TGTGCCAGCAGCTTAATGGCGGCAACCCAGTACTTC. Translation gives CASSLMAATQYF.

This clone was counted between two and nine times. The chain carries TRBV19 and TRBJ1-5; 8 nucleotides agree with TRBD1. After removal of 6 bases from V and 4 bases from J, the junction contained 8 bases not matched to a gene. The CDR3 has 15 residues. Germline assignment: CDR1 LNHDA and CDR2 SQIVND (reference sequence). The CDR3 region is CASSIGQGRNQPQHF. DNA for the CDR3: TGTGCCAGTAGCATTGGACAGGGACGAAATCAGCCCCAGCATTTT.

The chain is built from TRBV29-1 and TRBJ2-7; 15 bases are a match to TRBD2. Per germline, CDR1 SQVTM and CDR2 ANQGSEA. The V segment lost 2 bases and the J segment 6 bases; nucleotides outside the gene matches: 2. The CDR3 has 14 amino acids. The CDR3 coding sequence is TGCAGCGTTGAACCGGGACTAGCGGGAGGCGAGCAGTACTTC. It encodes CSVEPGLAGGEQYF.

The gene calls are TRBV4-2 and TRBJ2-3; 12 nucleotides align to TRBD2. J lost 0 bases, V lost 1 base, and 5 bases had no gene match. Germline loops: CDR1 LGHNA, CDR2 YNFKEQ. The CDR3 loop spans 18 amino acids. CDR3 in DNA: TGTGCCAGCAGCCAAGGGGCTAGCGGGAGGGTAAGCACAGATACGCAGTATTTT. Translated: CASSQGASGRVSTDTQYF.

The CDR3 spells CAISETTSFNEQFF. The CDR3 DNA follows: TGTGCCATCAGTGAGACGACTAGCTTTAATGAGCAGTTCTTC. The gene calls are TRBV10-3 and TRBJ2-1, with TRBD2 matching over 7 bases. The CDR3 is 14 residues long. Unmatched junction bases numbered 5, after V lost 2 bases and J lost 7 bases. Germline CDR1 is ENHRY and CDR2 is SYGVKD.

J is TRBJ2-7 and V is TRBV28; D might be TRBD2 (5 bases). V was shortened by 7 bases and J by 2 bases, with 15 bases between the two germline ends. CDR3 length equals 14 residues. Germline CDR1 reads MDHEN; CDR2 reads SYDVKM. CDR3 bases: TGTGCCAGCAACTCTCGCGGGCGGACCTACGAGCAGTACTTC. Translating gives CASNSRGRTYEQYF. The full variable domain, in which reference TRBV28 and TRBJ2-7 provide the parts outside the CDR3, is DVKVTQSSRYLVKRTGEKVFLECVQDMDHENMFWYRQDPGLGLRLIYFSYDVKMKEKGDIPEGYSVSREKKERFSLILESASTNQTSMYLCASNSRGRTYEQYFGPGTRLTVT.

The genes are TRBV29-1 and TRBJ2-4; possibly TRBD1 for D (6 bases). The ends were cut back, 0 bases at V and 7 bases at J, with 16 bases in the middle. The CDR3 has 15 amino acids. CDR1 and CDR2 from the germline V gene are SQVTM and ANQGSEA. The CDR3: CSVEDKQGGDNIQYF. The DNA for the CDR3 is TGCAGCGTTGAAGACAAACAGGGTGGTGATAACATTCAGTACTTC.

This sequence joins TRBV5-8 and TRBJ1-2; D gene ambiguous. Deletions cut 0 bases from V and 7 bases from J, with 22 bases between. The CDR3 consists of 17 residues. Germline loops: CDR1 SGHTS, CDR2 YDEGEE. The DNA for the CDR3 is TGTGCCAGCAGCTTGGGGGCTGGGCCGACGCCGACCCCTGGCTACACCTTC. It encodes CASSLGAGPTPTPGYTF.

This clone was picked up one time. The CDR3 DNA reads TGTGCCAGCAGCTTGCCCCCGCAGGGGGCAGATACGCAGTATTTT. Its translation: CASSLPPQGADTQYF. This rearrangement joins TRBV5-4 to TRBJ2-3; 7 bases map to TRBD1. Germline CDR1 reads SGHNT; CDR2 reads YYREEE (reference sequence). The CDR3 consists of 15 residues. The V gene end was trimmed by 1 base and the J gene end by 4 bases; junction bases not matched to a gene: 6.

The rearrangement joins TRBV6-4 to TRBJ2-1; 9 positions match TRBD2. J gave up 11 bases and V 8 bases, and 16 bases lay outside the gene matches. The CDR3 extends over 15 amino acids. In germline, CDR1 is MRHNA, CDR2 SNTAGT. CDR3 protein: CASALGREGPGKQFF. For the CDR3, the DNA is TGTGCCAGCGCGCTCGGGCGGGAGGGACCAGGAAAGCAGTTCTTC.

This clone has only one observation. The V gene is TRBV7-9, the J gene TRBJ2-7, with 8 bases fitting TRBD2. This CDR3 is built from 14 residues. CDR1 and CDR2 (germline): SEHNR, FQNEAQ (reference sequence). V trimming: 5 bases; J trimming: 4 bases; junction bases outside the gene matches: 7. CDR3 DNA: TGTGCCAGCAGCGCGGTCGGGAGGGGTTACGAGCAGTACTTC. Its protein is CASSAVGRGYEQYF.

The gene calls are TRBV28 and TRBJ1-5; D gene uncertain. Trimming cost V 2 bases and J 6 bases, with 8 bases left between them. CDR3 length equals 13 residues. Germline lookup yields CDR1 MDHEN and CDR2 SYDVKM. In DNA, the CDR3 is TGTGCCAGCAGTTTAGGTGGTTTTCAGCCCCAGCATTTT. This sequence encodes CASSLGGFQPQHF. Looking up the rest from reference TRBV28 and TRBJ1-5 gives the full variable domain: DVKVTQSSRYLVKRTGEKVFLECVQDMDHENMFWYRQDPGLGLRLIYFSYDVKMKEKGDIPEGYSVSREKKERFSLILESASTNQTSMYLCASSLGGFQPQHFGDGTRLSIL.

V and J are TRBV7-3 and TRBJ2-2, with 10 bases identical to TRBD1. CDR3 length equals 15 residues. Germline-derived CDR1 and CDR2 are SGHTA and FQGTGA. V lost 5 bases, J lost 6 bases, and 6 bases stayed unmatched. In nucleotides, the CDR3 is TGTGCCAGCAGCCGCTTCGGGACAGGGGCCGGGGAGCTGTTTTTT. This encodes CASSRFGTGAGELFF.

The chain has TRBV19 and TRBJ2-7; TRBD1 matches 7 bases. CDR1 and CDR2 from the germline V gene are LNHDA and SQIVND (reference sequence). The V gene end was trimmed by 6 bases and the J gene end by 4 bases; junction bases not matched to a gene: 6. The CDR3 totals 13 residues. This chain's CDR3 is CASREGGSYEQYF. DNA of the CDR3: TGTGCCAGTAGGGAAGGGGGCTCGTACGAGCAGTACTTC.